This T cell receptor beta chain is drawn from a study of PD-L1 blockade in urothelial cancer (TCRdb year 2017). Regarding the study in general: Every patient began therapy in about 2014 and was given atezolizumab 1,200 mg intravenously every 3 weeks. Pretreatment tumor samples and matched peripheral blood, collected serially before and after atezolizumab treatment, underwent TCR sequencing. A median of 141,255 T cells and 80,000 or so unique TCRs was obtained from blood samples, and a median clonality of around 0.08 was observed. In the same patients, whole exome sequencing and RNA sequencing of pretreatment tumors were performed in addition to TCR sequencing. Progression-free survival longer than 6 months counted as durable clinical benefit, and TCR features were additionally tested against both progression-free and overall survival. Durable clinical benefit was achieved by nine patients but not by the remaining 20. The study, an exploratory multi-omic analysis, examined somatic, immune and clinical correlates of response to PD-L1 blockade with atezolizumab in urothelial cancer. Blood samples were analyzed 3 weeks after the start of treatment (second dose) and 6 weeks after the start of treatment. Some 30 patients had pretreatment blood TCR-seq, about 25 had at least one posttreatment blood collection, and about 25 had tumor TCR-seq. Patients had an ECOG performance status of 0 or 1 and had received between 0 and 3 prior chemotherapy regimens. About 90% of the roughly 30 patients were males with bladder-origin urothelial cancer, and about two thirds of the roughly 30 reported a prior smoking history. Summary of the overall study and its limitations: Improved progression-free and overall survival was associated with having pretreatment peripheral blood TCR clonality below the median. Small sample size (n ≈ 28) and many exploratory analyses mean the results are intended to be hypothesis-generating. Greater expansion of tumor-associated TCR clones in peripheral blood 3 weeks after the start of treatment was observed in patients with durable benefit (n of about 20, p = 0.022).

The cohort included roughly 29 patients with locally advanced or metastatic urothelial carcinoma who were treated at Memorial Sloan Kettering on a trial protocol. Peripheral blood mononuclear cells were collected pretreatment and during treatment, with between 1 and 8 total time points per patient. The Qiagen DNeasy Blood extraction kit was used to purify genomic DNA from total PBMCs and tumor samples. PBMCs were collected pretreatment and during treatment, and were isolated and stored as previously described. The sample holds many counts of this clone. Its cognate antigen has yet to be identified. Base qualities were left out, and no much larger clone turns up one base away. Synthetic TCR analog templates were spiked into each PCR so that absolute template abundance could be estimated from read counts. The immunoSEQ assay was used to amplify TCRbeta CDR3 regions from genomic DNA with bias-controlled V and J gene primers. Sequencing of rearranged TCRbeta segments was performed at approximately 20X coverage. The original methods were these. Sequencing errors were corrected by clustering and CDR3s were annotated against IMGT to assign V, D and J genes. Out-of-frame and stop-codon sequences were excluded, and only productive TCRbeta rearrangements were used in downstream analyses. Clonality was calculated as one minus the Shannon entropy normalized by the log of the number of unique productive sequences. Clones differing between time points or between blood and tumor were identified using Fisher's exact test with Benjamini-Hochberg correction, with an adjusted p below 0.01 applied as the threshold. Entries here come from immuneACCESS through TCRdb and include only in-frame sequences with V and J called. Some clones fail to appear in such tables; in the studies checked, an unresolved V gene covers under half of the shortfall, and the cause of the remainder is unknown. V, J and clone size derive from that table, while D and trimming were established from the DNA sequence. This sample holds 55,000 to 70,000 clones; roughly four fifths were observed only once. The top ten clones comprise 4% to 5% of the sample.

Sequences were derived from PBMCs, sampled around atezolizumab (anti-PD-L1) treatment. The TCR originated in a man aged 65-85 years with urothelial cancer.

Here the CDR3 is given as CATSSLGTRTWEQYF. The base sequence is TGTGCCACCAGTAGCCTCGGGACTAGGACATGGGAGCAGTACTTC. The chain is assembled from TRBV15 and TRBJ2-7, and TRBD2 matches 8 of the central bases. The CDR1 and CDR2 encoded by the germline V gene (reference sequence) are LNHNV and YYDKDF. From V the trimming removes 6 bases and from J it removes 7 bases, while the gene matches leave 14 bases of the junction unaccounted for. The CDR3 contains 15 residues, cysteine and phenylalanine counted. Only the CDR3 portion is preserved as DNA: 45 bases, with reading frame beginning at the first base. Beyond the CDR3, the reference TRBV15 and TRBJ2-7 genes provide the residues; the full variable domain reads: DAMVIQNPRYQVTQFGKPVTLSCSQTLNHNVMYWYQQKSSQAPKLLFHYYDKDFNNEADTPDNFQSRRPNTSFCFLDIRSPGLGDTAMYLCATSSLGTRTWEQYFGPGTRLTVT.